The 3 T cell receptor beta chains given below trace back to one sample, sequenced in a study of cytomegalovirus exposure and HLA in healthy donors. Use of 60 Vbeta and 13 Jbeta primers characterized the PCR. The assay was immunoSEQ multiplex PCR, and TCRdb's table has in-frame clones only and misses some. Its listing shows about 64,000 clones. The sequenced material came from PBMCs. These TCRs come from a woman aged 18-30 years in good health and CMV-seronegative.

The CDR3 DNA follows: TGTGCCAGCAGCCAAGATATGAGGGAGGGGGACTACGAGCAGTACTTC. Amino acid sequence: CASSQDMREGDYEQYF. J is TRBJ2-7 and V is TRBV4-2; perhaps TRBD2 as D (7 bases). Germline values: CDR1 LGHNA, CDR2 YNFKEQ. Trimming cost V 0 bases and J 3 bases, with 15 bases left between them. The CDR3 has 16 amino acids.

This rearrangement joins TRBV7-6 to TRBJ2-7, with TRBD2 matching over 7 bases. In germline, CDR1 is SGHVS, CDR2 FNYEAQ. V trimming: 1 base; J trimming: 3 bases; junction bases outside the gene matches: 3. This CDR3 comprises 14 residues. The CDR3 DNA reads TGTGCCAGCAGCTTAGACGCTAGCGGCTACGAGCAGTACTTC. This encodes CASSLDASGYEQYF.

The CDR3 DNA reads as TGCACCGGCGAGGTCGGGTCTCGGGCCAAAAACATTCAGTACTTC. Amino acids: CTGEVGSRAKNIQYF. The chain uses TRBV1 and TRBJ2-4; the table's TRBD2 call for D was not verified on the DNA. TRBV1 is noted as a pseudogene. The CDR3 spans 15 residues.